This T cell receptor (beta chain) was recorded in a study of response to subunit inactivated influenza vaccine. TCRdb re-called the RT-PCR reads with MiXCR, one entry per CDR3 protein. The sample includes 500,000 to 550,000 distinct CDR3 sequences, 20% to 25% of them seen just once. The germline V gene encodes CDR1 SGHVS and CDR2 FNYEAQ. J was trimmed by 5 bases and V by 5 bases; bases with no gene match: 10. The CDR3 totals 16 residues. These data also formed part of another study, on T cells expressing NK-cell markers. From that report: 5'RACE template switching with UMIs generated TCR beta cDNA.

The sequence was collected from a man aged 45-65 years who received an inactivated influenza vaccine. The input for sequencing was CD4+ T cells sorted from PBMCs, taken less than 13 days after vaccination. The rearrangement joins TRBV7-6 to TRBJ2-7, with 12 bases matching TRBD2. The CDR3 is CASSVRLAGASDEQYF. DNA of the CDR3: TGTGCCAGCAGCGTAAGACTAGCGGGAGCTTCTGACGAGCAGTACTTC. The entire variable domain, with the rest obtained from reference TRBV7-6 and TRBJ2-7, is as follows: GAGVSQSPRYKVTKRGQDVALRCDPISGHVSLYWYRQALGQGPEFLTYFNYEAQQDKSGLPNDRFSAERPEGSISTLTIQRTEQRDSAMYRCASSVRLAGASDEQYFGPGTRLTVT.